This T cell receptor (beta chain) was sequenced for a study (dated by TCRdb to the mid-2010s). Regarding the research as a whole: The study set out to test whether tumor-infiltrating Tregs in breast cancer get recruited from blood Tregs or are instead converted in situ from other CD4+ T cell subsets. The full study reports these points: The larger-cohort validation was restricted to a single TCR beta V-J rearrangement rather than whole repertoires. Tumor memory CD4+ T cell TCR gene usage was found to cluster with blood and lymph node memory CD4+ cells and with lymph node naive CD4+ cells. Tumor-infiltrating Treg TCR alpha and beta sequences overlapped most with tumor naive CD4+ T cells, then with blood naive CD4+ T cells.

CD4+CD45RO+CD25- cells were isolated as memory CD4+ T cells. Tregs, naive and memory CD4+ T cells from tumor, blood and ipsilateral draining lymph nodes of a handful of breast cancer patients underwent full-length TCR alpha and beta sequencing. Tumor tissue and lymph nodes obtained from ipsilateral axillary dissection were perfused with PBS, minced and then digested with collagenase I and hyaluronidase. Mononuclear cells from lymph nodes or 45 to 60 ml of peripheral blood were isolated by Ficoll density gradient centrifugation. Sorted cell populations were confirmed by FACS to exceed 90% purity. Full-length TCR variable regions were amplified by 5' RACE PCR with constant-region reverse primers, followed by semi-nested PCR with Nested Universal Primer A. The ReliaPrep RNA Cell Miniprep System was used to extract total RNA, which was then reverse transcribed into 5'RACE-ready cDNA with the SMARTer RACE 5'/3' Kit. Full-length TCR alpha and beta libraries were barcoded with multiplex adaptors and sequenced on an Illumina MiSeq. In the original analysis: Sequencing data were pooled across the five patients for each of nine subset-tissue groups and compared by unsupervised clustering of TCR gene usage. The Morisita-Horn index was used to calculate repertoire similarity, with shared sequences weighted by how much each contributed to each repertoire. The public reads were reanalyzed by TCRdb: fastp trimming at Q25, MiXCR alignment, in-frame beta chains only. For every CDR3 protein sequence, its rows merge into one entry that carries the most common genes and DNA. The V and J calls come from TCRdb's annotation, not from the publication. For this sample there are tens of thousands of distinct CDR3 sequences; 20% to 25% appear just once. The ten largest clonotypes hold about 3% of the sample.

About this clonotype itself: Its antigen is currently not known. Base qualities were left out, and no much larger clone turns up one base away.

V is clipped by 7 bases and J by 3 bases, and the sequence between their germline boundaries is 12 bases long. Reading from cysteine to phenylalanine, the CDR3 counts 14 amino acids. This entry keeps only the CDR3 DNA: 42 bases, framed from base 1. In the germline V gene, CDR1 corresponds to SNHLY and CDR2 to FYNNEI. This chain is built from TRBV2 and TRBJ2-2, with the identity of the D gene unclear. The sequencing input was memory CD4+ T cells sorted from a lymph node. The sample's cell subset or site, from its label and the paper: memory CD4+ T cells, CD4+CD45RO+CD25-. This TCR was recovered from a female donor with breast cancer. The nucleotide sequence reads TGTGCCAGCAAGGTGTCCCATGACACCGGGGAGCTGTTTTTT. It translates as CASKVSHDTGELFF.